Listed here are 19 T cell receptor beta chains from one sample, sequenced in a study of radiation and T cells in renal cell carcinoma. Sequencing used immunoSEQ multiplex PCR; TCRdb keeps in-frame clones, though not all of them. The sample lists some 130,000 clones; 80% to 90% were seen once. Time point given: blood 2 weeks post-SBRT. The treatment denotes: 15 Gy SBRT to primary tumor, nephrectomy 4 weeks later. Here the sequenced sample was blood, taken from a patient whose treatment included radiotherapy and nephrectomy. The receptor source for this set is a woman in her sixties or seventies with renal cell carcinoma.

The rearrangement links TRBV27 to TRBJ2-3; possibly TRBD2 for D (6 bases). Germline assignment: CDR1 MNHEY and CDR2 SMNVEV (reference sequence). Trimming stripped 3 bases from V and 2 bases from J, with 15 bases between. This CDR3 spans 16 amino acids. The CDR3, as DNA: TGTGCCAGCAGTTTCGTAGGGACTCAATACACAGATACGCAGTATTTT. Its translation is CASSFVGTQYTDTQYF.

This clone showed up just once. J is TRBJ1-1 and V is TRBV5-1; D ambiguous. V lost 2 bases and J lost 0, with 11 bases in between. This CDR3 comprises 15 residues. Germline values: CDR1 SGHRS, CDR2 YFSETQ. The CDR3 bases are TGCGCCAGCAGCTTTAATATGCAGGTGAACACTGAAGCTTTCTTT. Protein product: CASSFNMQVNTEAFF.

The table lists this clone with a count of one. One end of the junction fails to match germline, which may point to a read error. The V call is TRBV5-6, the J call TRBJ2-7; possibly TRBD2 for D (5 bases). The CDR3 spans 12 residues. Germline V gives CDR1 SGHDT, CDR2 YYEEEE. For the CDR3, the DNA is TGTGCCAGCAGCCGCTTGAGTGGGAGCGTAGACTTC. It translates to CASSRLSGSVDF.

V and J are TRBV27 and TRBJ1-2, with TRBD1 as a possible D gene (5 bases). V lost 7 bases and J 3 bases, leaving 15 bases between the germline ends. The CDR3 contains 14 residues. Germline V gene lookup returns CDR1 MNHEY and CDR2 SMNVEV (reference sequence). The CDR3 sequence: CASTPILGDYGYTF. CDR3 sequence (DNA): TGTGCCAGCACCCCAATATTAGGGGACTATGGCTACACCTTC.

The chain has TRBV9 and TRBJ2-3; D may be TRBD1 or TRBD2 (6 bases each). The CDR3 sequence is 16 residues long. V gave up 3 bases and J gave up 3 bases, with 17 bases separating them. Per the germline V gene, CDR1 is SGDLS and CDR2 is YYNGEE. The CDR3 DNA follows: TGTGCCAGCAGCGCCGCACAGGGAGGCGGGACAGATACGCAGTATTTT. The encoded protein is CASSAAQGGGTDTQYF.

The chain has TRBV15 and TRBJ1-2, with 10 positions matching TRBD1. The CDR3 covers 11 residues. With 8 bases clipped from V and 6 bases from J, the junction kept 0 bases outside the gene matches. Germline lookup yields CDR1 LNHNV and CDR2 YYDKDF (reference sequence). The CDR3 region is CATGQGDGYTF. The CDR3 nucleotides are TGTGCCACCGGACAGGGGGATGGCTACACCTTC.

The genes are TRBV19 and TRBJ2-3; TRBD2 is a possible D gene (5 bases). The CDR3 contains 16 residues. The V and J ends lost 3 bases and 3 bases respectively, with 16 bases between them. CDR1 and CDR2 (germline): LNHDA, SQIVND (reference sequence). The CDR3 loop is CASSISPGVRTDTQYF. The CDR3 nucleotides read TGTGCCAGTAGTATTTCGCCCGGGGTAAGGACAGATACGCAGTATTTT. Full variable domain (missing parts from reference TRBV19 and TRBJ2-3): DGGITQSPKYLFRKEGQNVTLSCEQNLNHDAMYWYRQDPGQGLRLIYYSQIVNDFQKGDIAEGYSVSREKKESFPLTVTSAQKNPTAFYLCASSISPGVRTDTQYFGPGTRLTVL.

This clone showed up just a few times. The CDR3 spells CASSQEARGGYNEQFF. The CDR3 coding sequence is TGTGCCAGCAGCCAAGAAGCGAGGGGGGGCTACAATGAGCAGTTCTTC. The chain recombines TRBV4-2 with TRBJ2-1; tentatively, D is TRBD2 (7 bases). The CDR3 contains 16 residues. V was cut by 0 bases and J by 3 bases, with 12 bases left in between. The germline V gene has CDR1 LGHNA and CDR2 YNFKEQ.

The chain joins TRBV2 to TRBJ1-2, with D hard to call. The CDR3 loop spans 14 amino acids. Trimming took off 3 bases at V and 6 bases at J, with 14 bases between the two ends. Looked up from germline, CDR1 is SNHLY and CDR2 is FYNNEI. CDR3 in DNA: TGTGCCAGCAGTGAGCAGACTCCAACCCATGGCTACACCTTC. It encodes CASSEQTPTHGYTF.

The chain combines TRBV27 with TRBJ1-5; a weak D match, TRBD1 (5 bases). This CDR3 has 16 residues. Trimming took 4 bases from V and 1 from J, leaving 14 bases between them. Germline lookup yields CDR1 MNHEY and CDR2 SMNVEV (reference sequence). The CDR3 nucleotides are TGTGCCAGCAGTTCGACAGATACGTTGAGCAATCAGCCCCAGCATTTT. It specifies CASSSTDTLSNQPQHF.

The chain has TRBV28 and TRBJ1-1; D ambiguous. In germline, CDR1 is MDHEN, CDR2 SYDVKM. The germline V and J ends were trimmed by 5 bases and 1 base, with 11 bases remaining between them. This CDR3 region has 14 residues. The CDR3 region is CASSIGWENTEAFF. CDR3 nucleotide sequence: TGTGCCAGCAGTATAGGGTGGGAGAACACTGAAGCTTTCTTT.

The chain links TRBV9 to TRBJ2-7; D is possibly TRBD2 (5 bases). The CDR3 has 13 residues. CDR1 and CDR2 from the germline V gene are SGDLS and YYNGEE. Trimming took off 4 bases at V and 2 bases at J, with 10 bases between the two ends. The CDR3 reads CASSRGITYEQYF. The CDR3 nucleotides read TGTGCCAGCAGCCGAGGGATAACCTACGAGCAGTACTTC.

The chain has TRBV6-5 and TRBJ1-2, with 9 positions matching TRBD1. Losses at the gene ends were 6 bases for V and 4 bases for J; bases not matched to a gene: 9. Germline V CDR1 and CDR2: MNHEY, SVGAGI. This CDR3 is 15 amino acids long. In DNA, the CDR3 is TGTGCCAGCAGCCTGGGACAGGGAAGGTTCTATGGCTACACCTTC. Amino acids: CASSLGQGRFYGYTF.

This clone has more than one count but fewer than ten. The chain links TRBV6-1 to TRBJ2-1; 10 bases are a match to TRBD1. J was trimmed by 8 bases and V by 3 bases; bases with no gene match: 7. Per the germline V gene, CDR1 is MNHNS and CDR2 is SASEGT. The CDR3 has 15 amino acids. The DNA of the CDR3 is TGTGCCAGCAGTGACGTTGGACAGGGGGTCTATGAGCAGTTCTTC. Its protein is CASSDVGQGVYEQFF.

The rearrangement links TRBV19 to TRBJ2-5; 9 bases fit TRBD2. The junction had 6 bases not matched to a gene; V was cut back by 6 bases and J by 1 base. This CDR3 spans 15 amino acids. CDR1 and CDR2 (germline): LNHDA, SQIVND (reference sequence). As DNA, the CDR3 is TGTGCCAGTAGGTTGCGGGGGGGATCCCAAGAGACCCAGTACTTC. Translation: CASRLRGGSQETQYF.

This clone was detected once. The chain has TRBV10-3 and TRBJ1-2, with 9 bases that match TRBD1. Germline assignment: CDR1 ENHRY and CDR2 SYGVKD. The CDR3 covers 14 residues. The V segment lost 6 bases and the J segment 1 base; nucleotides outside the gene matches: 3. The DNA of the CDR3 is TGTGCCATCAGGGGACAGGGAAATAACTATGGCTACACCTTC. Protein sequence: CAIRGQGNNYGYTF.

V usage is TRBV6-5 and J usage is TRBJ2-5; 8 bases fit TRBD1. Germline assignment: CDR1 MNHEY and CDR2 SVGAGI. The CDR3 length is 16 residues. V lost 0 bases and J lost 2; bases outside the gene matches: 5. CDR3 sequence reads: CASSYSGTGTQETQYF. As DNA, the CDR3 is TGTGCCAGCAGTTACTCGGGGACAGGCACACAAGAGACCCAGTACTTC.

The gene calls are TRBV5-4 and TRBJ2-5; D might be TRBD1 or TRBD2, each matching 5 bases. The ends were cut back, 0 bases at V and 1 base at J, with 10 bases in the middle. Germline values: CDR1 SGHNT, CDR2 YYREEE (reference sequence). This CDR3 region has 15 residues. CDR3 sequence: CASSLVTGTQETQYF. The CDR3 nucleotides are TGTGCCAGCAGCTTGGTCACGGGGACCCAAGAGACCCAGTACTTC.

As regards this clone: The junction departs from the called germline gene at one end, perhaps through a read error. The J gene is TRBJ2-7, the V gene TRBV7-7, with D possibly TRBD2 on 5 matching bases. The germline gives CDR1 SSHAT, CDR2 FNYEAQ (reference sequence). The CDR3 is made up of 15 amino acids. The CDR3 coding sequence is TGTGCTAGCAGCGCGGGCCCGGACGGATTTTTGGAGCAGTACTTC. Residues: CASSAGPDGFLEQYF.